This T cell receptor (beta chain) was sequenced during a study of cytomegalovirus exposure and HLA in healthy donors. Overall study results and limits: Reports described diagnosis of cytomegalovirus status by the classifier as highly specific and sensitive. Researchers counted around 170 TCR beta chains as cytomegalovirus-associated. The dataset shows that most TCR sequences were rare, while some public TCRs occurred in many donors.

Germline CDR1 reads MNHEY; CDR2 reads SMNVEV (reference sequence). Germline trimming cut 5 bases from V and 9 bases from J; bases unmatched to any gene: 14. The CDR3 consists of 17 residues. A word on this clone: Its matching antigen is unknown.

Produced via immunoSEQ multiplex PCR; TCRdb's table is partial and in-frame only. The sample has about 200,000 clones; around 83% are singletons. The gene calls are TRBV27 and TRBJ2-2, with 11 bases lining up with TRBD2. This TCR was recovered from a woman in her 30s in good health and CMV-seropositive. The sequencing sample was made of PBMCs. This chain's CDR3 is CASSLLLTSGNSRELFF. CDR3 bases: TGTGCCAGCAGTCTGCTCCTGACTAGCGGGAATAGCCGGGAGCTGTTTTTT.